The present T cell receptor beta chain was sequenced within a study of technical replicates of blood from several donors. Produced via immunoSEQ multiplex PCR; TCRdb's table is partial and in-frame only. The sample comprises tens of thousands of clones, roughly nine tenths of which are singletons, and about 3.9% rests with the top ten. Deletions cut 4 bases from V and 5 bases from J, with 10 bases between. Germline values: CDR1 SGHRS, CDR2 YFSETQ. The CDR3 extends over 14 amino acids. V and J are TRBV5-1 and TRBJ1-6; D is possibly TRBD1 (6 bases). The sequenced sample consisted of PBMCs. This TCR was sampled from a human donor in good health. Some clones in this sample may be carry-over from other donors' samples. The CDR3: CASSRPGDNSPLHF. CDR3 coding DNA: TGCGCCAGCAGCCGGCCAGGGGATAATTCACCCCTCCACTTT.